The following is a T cell receptor beta chain sequence with its context. The CDR3 spans 16 residues. The V end lost 0 bases, the J end lost 4 bases, and 10 bases lay between the germline ends. The V gene's germline CDR1 is LGHNA and CDR2 YSLEER. Using immunoSEQ multiplex PCR, the repertoire was profiled, and TCRdb retains in-frame clones only, with some absent. In the table there are approximately 56,000 clones, about 88% of which are singletons. This entry is derived from a study of blood T cell repertoires in COVID-19. The sequenced sample was peripheral blood. The clonotype comes from a woman aged 55-69 years with COVID-19, enrolled during active disease. This chain connects TRBV4-3 to TRBJ2-6; tentatively, D is TRBD1 (6 bases). CDR3 in DNA: TGCGCCAGCAGCCAAGATTACAGGGCCGGGGCCAACGTCCTGACTTTC. It encodes CASSQDYRAGANVLTF.